These 29 T cell receptor beta chains originate from one sample sequenced in a study of OX40 agonist ivuxolimab in advanced cancers. Repertoires were generated with immunoSEQ multiplex PCR, while TCRdb's copy carries only in-frame clones and drops some. The table records 96,000 or so clones, about 80% of them present only once. Specimen: CD4+ or CD8+ T cells sorted from blood, collected in a trial of the OX40 agonist ivuxolimab. These receptors were obtained from an adult with an advanced solid tumor such as melanoma, head and neck, liver or kidney cancer.

The chain combines TRBV23-1 with TRBJ1-5, with D possibly matching TRBD1 (6 bases). TRBV23-1 is flagged as an ORF with uncertain function. V lost 1 base, J lost 2 bases, and 24 bases lay in between. CDR3 length: 20 residues. The CDR3 DNA reads as TGCGCCAGCAGTCAATGGGGGCTAACCCGGGATGATGGCGGCAATCAGCCCCAGCATTTT. Its protein is CASSQWGLTRDDGGNQPQHF.

The rearrangement uses TRBV1 and TRBJ1-3. TRBV1 is recorded as a pseudogene. The CDR3 sequence is 16 residues long. CDR3: CTSSHLPKASGNTIYF. The CDR3 bases are TGCACCAGCAGCCATCTACCGAAGGCTTCTGGAAACACCATATATTTT.

The chain combines TRBV2 with TRBJ1-4; D is unresolved. This CDR3 spans 14 amino acids. V was pared by 6 bases and J by 6 bases, with 14 bases between. CDR1 is SNHLY, CDR2 FYNNEI, per germline. CDR3 coding DNA: TGTGCCAGCAGACGGACGGTAGTAGATGAAAAACTGTTTTTT. This translates into CASRRTVVDEKLFF.

This chain links TRBV11-2 with TRBJ1-5, with D possibly TRBD1 on 6 matching bases. The ends were cut back, 11 bases at V and 10 bases at J, with 15 bases in the middle. The CDR3 sequence is 11 residues long. Germline V gene data show CDR1 as SGHAT and CDR2 as FQNNGV. The CDR3 DNA sequence: TGTGCCTCCAGGGGTTTAGGTCCCCAGCATTTT. Amino acids: CASRGLGPQHF.

The chain recombines TRBV11-3 with TRBJ1-1; D not resolved. The CDR3 covers 12 residues. Germline loops: CDR1 SGHNT, CDR2 YENEEA. V lost 4 bases, J lost 1 base, and 4 bases lay in between. CDR3 loop: CASSSRNTEAFF. The CDR3 DNA is TGTGCCAGCAGCTCCCGGAACACTGAAGCTTTCTTT.

The chain couples TRBV29-1 to TRBJ2-7; 7 bases line up with TRBD2. Germline loops: CDR1 SQVTM, CDR2 ANQGSEA. CDR3 length: 14 amino acids. V shed 6 bases and J 0 bases; nucleotides not matched to a gene: 8. The CDR3 spells CSVISGLSSYEQYF. The DNA for the CDR3 is TGCAGCGTCATTAGCGGGCTTAGCTCCTACGAGCAGTACTTC.

This clone turned up a few times. The chain carries TRBV19 and TRBJ1-6; D is possibly TRBD1 (5 bases). The germline V gene has CDR1 LNHDA and CDR2 SQIVND (reference sequence). V shed 2 bases and J shed 10 bases, with 12 bases lying between them. The CDR3 sequence is 14 residues long. The CDR3 region is CASSIQGSGSPLHF. The CDR3 DNA follows: TGTGCCAGTAGTATACAGGGATCGGGATCACCCCTCCACTTT.

The V call is TRBV14, the J call TRBJ1-1; perhaps TRBD1 as D (5 bases). This CDR3 region has 14 residues. Germline lookup yields CDR1 SGHDN and CDR2 FVKESK. V lost 2 bases, J lost 0 bases, and 7 bases lay in between. The CDR3 region is CASSQTRVNTEAFF. CDR3 nucleotide sequence: TGTGCCAGCAGCCAAACCAGGGTGAACACTGAAGCTTTCTTT.

The chain couples TRBV4-3 to TRBJ2-1; TRBD2 aligns across 11 bases. CDR1 is LGHNA, CDR2 YSLEER, per germline. Losses at the gene ends were 0 bases for V and 0 bases for J; bases not matched to a gene: 7. CDR3 length: 19 amino acids. CDR3: CASSQDGTSGPSSYNEQFF. In DNA form, the CDR3 reads TGCGCCAGCAGCCAAGATGGGACTAGCGGACCTAGCTCCTACAATGAGCAGTTCTTC.

This chain connects TRBV19 to TRBJ2-2; 10 bases line up with TRBD1. V was pared by 5 bases and J by 3 bases, with 6 bases of the junction left unmatched. This CDR3 region has 16 residues. Germline V gene lookup returns CDR1 LNHDA and CDR2 SQIVND (reference sequence). CDR3 sequence: CASSGDRGRDTGELFF. CDR3 DNA: TGTGCCAGTAGTGGGGACAGGGGTAGAGACACCGGGGAGCTGTTTTTT.

V and J are TRBV7-8 and TRBJ1-3; 9 bases map to TRBD1. The CDR3 contains 17 residues. Germline V gene lookup returns CDR1 SGHVS and CDR2 FQNEAQ. Trimming at V came to 1 base and at J to 0 bases, leaving 4 bases not matched to a gene. The CDR3 DNA reads TGTGCCAGCAGCTTAGTGGGACAGGGAAACTCTGGAAACACCATATATTTT. Translation gives CASSLVGQGNSGNTIYF.

The CDR3 spells CASSLERRDTQYF. The CDR3 nucleotides are TGTGCCAGCAGCTTGGAGCGCCGAGATACGCAGTATTTT. The chain has TRBV5-4 and TRBJ2-3; D uncertain. With 0 bases removed from V and 5 bases from J, the gap between germline ends came to 7 bases. The CDR3 extends over 13 amino acids. Per germline, CDR1 SGHNT and CDR2 YYREEE (reference sequence). The full variable domain, rest sourced from reference TRBV5-4 and TRBJ2-3, is ETGVTQSPTHLIKTRGQQVTLRCSSQSGHNTVSWYQQALGQGPQFIFQYYREEENGRGNFPPRFSGLQFPNYSSELNVNALELDDSALYLCASSLERRDTQYFGPGTRLTVL.

The J gene is TRBJ2-2, the V gene TRBV30; D perhaps matches TRBD2 (5 bases). V was trimmed by 8 bases and J by 1 base, leaving 14 bases between them. This CDR3 region has 14 residues. Germline-derived CDR1 and CDR2 are GTSNPN and SVGIG (reference sequence). The CDR3 loop is CAQESGLNTGELFF. Here the CDR3 DNA reads TGTGCCCAGGAGTCGGGATTGAACACCGGGGAGCTGTTTTTT.

The V and J genes are TRBV7-6 and TRBJ2-6; D is unresolved. The germline V and J ends were trimmed by 1 base and 2 bases, with 15 bases remaining between them. There are 18 residues in the CDR3. Germline CDR1 and CDR2: SGHVS and FNYEAQ. CDR3 region: CASSLGSGFYTGANVLTF. Written as DNA, the CDR3 is TGTGCCAGCAGCTTAGGTTCTGGATTTTATACTGGGGCCAACGTCCTGACTTTC.

The chain joins TRBV15 to TRBJ1-5, with D possibly being TRBD1 (6 bases). The CDR3 is 15 residues long. The germline V gene has CDR1 LNHNV and CDR2 YYDKDF (reference sequence). V dropped 0 bases and J dropped 4 bases, with 10 bases sitting between them. The CDR3 sequence is CATSRERGGNQPQHF. The DNA of the CDR3 is TGTGCCACCAGCAGAGAGAGGGGGGGGAATCAGCCCCAGCATTTT.

At least ten counts were recorded for this clone. V usage is TRBV7-7 and J usage is TRBJ2-5, with D tentatively TRBD2 (5 bases). The CDR3 loop spans 13 amino acids. Per the germline V gene, CDR1 is SSHAT and CDR2 is FNYEAQ (reference sequence). V dropped 5 bases and J dropped 5 bases, with 12 bases sitting between them. The DNA for the CDR3 is TGTGCCAGCAGCCGTACTAGTGCTGAGACCCAGTACTTC. The encoded protein is CASSRTSAETQYF.

V is TRBV13 and J is TRBJ1-4; D possibly corresponds to TRBD1 (5 bases). CDR3 length: 14 amino acids. Trimming pared 9 bases from V and 4 bases from J, leaving 15 bases between. Germline V CDR1 and CDR2: PRHDT, FYEKMQ (reference sequence). CDR3 residues: CASSPGRGNEKLFF. Here the CDR3 DNA reads TGTGCCAGTTCCCCAGGGCGAGGTAATGAAAAACTGTTTTTT.

The rearrangement joins TRBV19 to TRBJ1-3; 7 bases match TRBD1. CDR3 length equals 17 residues. The trim removed 4 bases at V and 0 bases at J, leaving 9 bases unmatched. Germline loops: CDR1 LNHDA, CDR2 SQIVND (reference sequence). DNA of the CDR3: TGTGCCAGTAGTACATCCGGGACAGCCGCCTCTGGAAACACCATATATTTT. This translates into CASSTSGTAASGNTIYF.

This clone was seen only a few times. The chain links TRBV7-9 to TRBJ2-2; 12 bases fit TRBD2. The germline gives CDR1 SEHNR, CDR2 FQNEAQ (reference sequence). The CDR3 length is 16 residues. With V trimmed by 5 bases and J by 4 bases, 5 bases remained unmatched. The CDR3 spells CASSAGLAGPTGELFF. The CDR3 nucleotides read TGTGCCAGCAGCGCCGGACTAGCGGGACCCACCGGGGAGCTGTTTTTT.

This chain connects TRBV2 to TRBJ2-1, with 10 nucleotides matching TRBD2. This CDR3 contains 14 residues. Germline-derived CDR1 and CDR2 are SNHLY and FYNNEI. J gave up 7 bases and V 6 bases, and 6 bases lay outside the gene matches. The CDR3: CASRRSGGTNEQFF. The CDR3 DNA is TGTGCCAGCAGACGTAGCGGGGGGACGAATGAGCAGTTCTTC.

The V and J genes are TRBV7-9 and TRBJ2-1; 12 bases align to TRBD2. V lost 1 base to trimming and J lost 6 bases; unmatched junction nucleotides: 10. Per the germline V gene, CDR1 is SEHNR and CDR2 is FQNEAQ (reference sequence). The CDR3 sequence is 18 residues long. CDR3 sequence: CASSLGGSSGGAVNEQFF. The CDR3 nucleotides read TGTGCCAGCAGCTTAGGAGGGTCTAGCGGGGGGGCGGTCAATGAGCAGTTCTTC.

The V call is TRBV19, the J call TRBJ1-1, with TRBD1 identical over 7 bases. Germline values: CDR1 LNHDA, CDR2 SQIVND (reference sequence). The ends lost 5 bases at V and 5 bases at J; junction bases unmatched: 5. The CDR3 extends over 13 amino acids. In nucleotides, the CDR3 is TGTGCCAGTAGTGAGGGGGCAGGAACTGAAGCTTTCTTT. Residues: CASSEGAGTEAFF.

This chain uses TRBV2 with TRBJ2-3; 9 nucleotides match TRBD1. The J segment lost 3 bases and the V segment lost 2 bases, leaving 9 bases of the junction unmatched. The CDR3 is made up of 17 amino acids. Germline CDR1 is SNHLY and CDR2 is FYNNEI. As DNA, the CDR3 is TGTGCCAGCAGTGAAACAGGACAGGGGTGGGGGACAGATACGCAGTATTTT. Protein sequence: CASSETGQGWGTDTQYF. Full variable domain (missing parts from reference TRBV2 and TRBJ2-3): EPEVTQTPSHQVTQMGQEVILRCVPISNHLYFYWYRQILGQKVEFLVSFYNNEISEKSEIFDDQFSVERPDGSNFTLKIRSTKLEDSAMYFCASSETGQGWGTDTQYFGPGTRLTVL.

The chain uses TRBV11-2 and TRBJ2-5; TRBD1 is a possible D gene (6 bases). Between the trimmed V and J ends, which lost 4 bases and 5 bases, there was a span of 14 bases. The germline gives CDR1 SGHAT, CDR2 FQNNGV. The CDR3 is 14 amino acids. Here the CDR3 DNA reads TGTGCCAGCAGCTCCGGGACAACCCGGGAGACCCAGTACTTC. Translated: CASSSGTTRETQYF.

The chain joins TRBV29-1 to TRBJ1-3; 8 bases are shared with TRBD1. This CDR3 is 14 amino acids long. CDR1 and CDR2 (germline): SQVTM, ANQGSEA. Losses at the gene ends were 6 bases for V and 3 bases for J; bases not matched to a gene: 7. CDR3 region: CSVGNGQGGNTIYF. The CDR3 DNA is TGCAGCGTGGGGAATGGACAGGGTGGAAACACCATATATTTT.

This chain connects TRBV6-6 to TRBJ2-7, with 8 bases aligning to TRBD1. J was trimmed by 0 bases and V by 2 bases; bases with no gene match: 3. Germline loops: CDR1 MNHNY, CDR2 SVGAGI (reference sequence). The CDR3 extends over 15 amino acids. The chain's CDR3 is CASSYGQGASYEQYF. The CDR3 coding sequence is TGTGCCAGCAGTTACGGGCAGGGGGCCTCCTACGAGCAGTACTTC.

The chain combines TRBV5-1 with TRBJ1-2; D perhaps matches TRBD1 (6 bases). This CDR3 has 14 amino acids. Trimming removed 0 bases at V and 7 bases at J, with 13 bases between. The germline CDR1 and CDR2 sequences are SGHRS and YFSETQ. This CDR3 reads CASSLDGGAGGYTF. For the CDR3, the DNA is TGCGCCAGCAGCTTGGATGGGGGCGCAGGTGGCTACACCTTC.

The chain recombines TRBV18 with TRBJ2-3; the D gene is possibly TRBD1 (5 bases). V was pared by 5 bases and J by 2 bases, with 11 bases between. Germline V lookup: CDR1 KGHSH, CDR2 LQKENI. CDR3 length: 14 residues. DNA for the CDR3: TGTGCCAGCTCATTGGGGCCCCTCACAGATACGCAGTATTTT. This encodes CASSLGPLTDTQYF.

V gene TRBV18 combines with J gene TRBJ2-1, with TRBD2 matching over 10 bases. The ends lost 6 bases at V and 2 bases at J; junction bases unmatched: 7. Germline CDR1 is KGHSH and CDR2 is LQKENI. This CDR3 region has 16 residues. This chain's CDR3 is CASSQLSGGTYNEQFF. The CDR3 DNA is TGTGCCAGCTCGCAGCTTAGCGGGGGGACCTACAATGAGCAGTTCTTC.